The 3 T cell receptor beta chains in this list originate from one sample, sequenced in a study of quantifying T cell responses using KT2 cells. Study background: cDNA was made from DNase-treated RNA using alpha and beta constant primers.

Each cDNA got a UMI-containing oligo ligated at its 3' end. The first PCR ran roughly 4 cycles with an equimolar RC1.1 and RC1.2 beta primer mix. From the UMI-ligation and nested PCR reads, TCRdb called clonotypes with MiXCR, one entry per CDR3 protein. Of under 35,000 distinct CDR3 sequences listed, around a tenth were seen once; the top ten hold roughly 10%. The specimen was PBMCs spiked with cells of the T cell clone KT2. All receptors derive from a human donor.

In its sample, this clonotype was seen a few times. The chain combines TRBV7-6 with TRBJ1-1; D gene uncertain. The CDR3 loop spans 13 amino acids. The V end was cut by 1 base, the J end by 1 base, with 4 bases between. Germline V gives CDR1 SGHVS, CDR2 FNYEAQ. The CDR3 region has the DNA TGTGCCAGCAGCTTAGACGAGAACACTGAAGCTTTCTTT. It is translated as CASSLDENTEAFF. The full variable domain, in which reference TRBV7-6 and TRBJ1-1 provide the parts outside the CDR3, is GAGVSQSPRYKVTKRGQDVALRCDPISGHVSLYWYRQALGQGPEFLTYFNYEAQQDKSGLPNDRFSAERPEGSISTLTIQRTEQRDSAMYRCASSLDENTEAFFGQGTRLTVV.

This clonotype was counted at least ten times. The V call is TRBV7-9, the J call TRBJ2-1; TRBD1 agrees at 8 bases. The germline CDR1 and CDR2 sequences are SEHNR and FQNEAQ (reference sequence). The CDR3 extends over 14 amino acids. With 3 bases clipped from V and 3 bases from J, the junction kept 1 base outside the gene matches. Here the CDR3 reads CASSFGTGYNEQFF. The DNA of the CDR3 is TGTGCCAGCAGCTTCGGGACAGGCTACAATGAGCAGTTCTTC.

In DNA form, the CDR3 reads TGTGCCAGCAGCCCCCTTTTGGAGTCCCTCGAGCAGTACTTC. This codes for CASSPLLESLEQYF. This sequence joins TRBV11-3 and TRBJ2-7, with unresolved D. V lost 5 bases and J lost 6, with 17 bases in between. Germline CDR1 is SGHNT and CDR2 is YENEEA. This CDR3 has 14 residues.